The 4 T cell receptor beta chains listed next were all sequenced from one sample in a study of CD8 T cells in Susac syndrome. Random hexamers primed reverse transcription of roughly 0.5 to 1 ug RNA. Each CDR3 protein gets one entry after TCRdb re-called the immunoSEQ multiplex PCR reads with MiXCR. The sample includes around 300,000 distinct CDR3 sequences, 85% seen only once; the top ten take roughly 0.21%. Sequencing input: CD8+ T cells from PBMCs. The receptors stem from a human donor with multiple sclerosis.

The V and J genes are TRBV7-9 and TRBJ2-1, with D possibly being TRBD1 or TRBD2 (5 bases each). CDR1 is SEHNR, CDR2 FQNEAQ, per germline (reference sequence). This CDR3 is built from 17 residues. V dropped 1 base and J dropped 0 bases, with 13 bases sitting between them. The CDR3: CASSLVVGTPSYNEQFF. The CDR3 nucleotides are TGTGCCAGCAGCTTAGTGGTAGGGACCCCCTCCTACAATGAGCAGTTCTTC.

This chain uses TRBV29-1 with TRBJ1-4; D might be TRBD1 (6 bases). Between the trimmed V and J ends, which lost 4 bases and 10 bases, there was a span of 13 bases. The length of the CDR3 is 12 residues. CDR1 and CDR2 from the germline V gene are SQVTM and ANQGSEA. CDR3 protein: CSVVTGSGKLFF. The DNA for the CDR3 is TGCAGCGTTGTAACAGGGTCGGGAAAACTGTTTTTT.

CDR3: CSVESYSGANVLTF. The DNA for the CDR3 is TGCAGCGTTGAATCATACTCTGGGGCCAACGTCCTGACTTTC. The rearrangement joins TRBV29-1 to TRBJ2-6; D unresolved. The CDR3 is 14 residues long. Germline assignment: CDR1 SQVTM and CDR2 ANQGSEA. The V end was cut by 2 bases, the J end by 0 bases, with 5 bases between.

This clonotype was seen a handful of times. The rearrangement uses TRBV27 and TRBJ2-7; D not resolved. Germline V gene lookup returns CDR1 MNHEY and CDR2 SMNVEV (reference sequence). The CDR3 is made up of 12 amino acids. Trimming removed 5 bases from V and 7 bases from J, with 12 bases in between. This CDR3 reads CASSQTVGEQYF. CDR3 nucleotides: TGTGCCAGCAGTCAGACGGTAGGGGAGCAGTACTTC.